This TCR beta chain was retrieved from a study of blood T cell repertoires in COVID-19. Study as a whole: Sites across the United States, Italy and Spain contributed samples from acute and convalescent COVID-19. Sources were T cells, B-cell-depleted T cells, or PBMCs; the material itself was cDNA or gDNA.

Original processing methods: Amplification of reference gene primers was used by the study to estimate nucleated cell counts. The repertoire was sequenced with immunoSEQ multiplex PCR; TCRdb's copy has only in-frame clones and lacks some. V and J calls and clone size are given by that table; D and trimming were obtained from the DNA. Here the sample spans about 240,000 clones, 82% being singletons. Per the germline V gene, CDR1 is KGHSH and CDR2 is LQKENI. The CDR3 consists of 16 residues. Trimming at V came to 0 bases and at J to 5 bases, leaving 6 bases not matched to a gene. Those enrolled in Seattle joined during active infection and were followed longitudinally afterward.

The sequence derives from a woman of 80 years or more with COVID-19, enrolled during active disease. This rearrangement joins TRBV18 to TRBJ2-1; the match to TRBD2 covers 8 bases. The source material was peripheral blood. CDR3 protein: CASSPPERGPHNEQFF. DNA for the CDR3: TGTGCCAGCTCACCACCTGAGCGGGGGCCCCACAATGAGCAGTTCTTC. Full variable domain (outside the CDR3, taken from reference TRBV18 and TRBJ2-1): NAGVMQNPRHLVRRRGQEARLRCSPMKGHSHVYWYRQLPEEGLKFMVYLQKENIIDESGMPKERFSAEFPKEGPSILRIQQVVRGDSAAYFCASSPPERGPHNEQFFGPGTRLTVL.